These T cell receptor beta chains were read from a single sample in a study of Ad26.COV2.S vaccination and SARS-CoV-2 variants. Sequenced by immunoSEQ multiplex PCR; TCRdb stores in-frame clones only, minus some. The sample consists of 430,000 or so clones, roughly 89% of them appearing once. Sequenced material: peripheral blood, taken in a trial of Ad26.COV2.S vaccine versus placebo. The receptors come from a person between 18 and 59 years old who received the Ad26.COV2.S COVID-19 vaccine or a placebo. The CDR3 runs from the conserved cysteine through the conserved F or W. Each record gives: D gene, J gene, CDR3 length, V gene, clone size, CDR3 DNA, CDR3 protein. A D gene is named only where the DNA matches it firmly. The size of a clone is reported for some rows only, either as once, few or many, or as a class for expanded clones.

>-|TRBJ1-5|17|TRBV6-2/TRBV6-3|-
TGTGCCAGCAGTCGGAGGGGGACCGTTAGGGGCAATCAGCCCCAGCATTTT
CASSRRGTVRGNQPQHF
>-|TRBJ1-2|12|TRBV12-3/TRBV12-4|once
TGTGCCAGCAGCCTGAGAAGAGATGGCTACACCTTC
CASSLRRDGYTF
>-|TRBJ2-2|15|TRBV4-1|-
TGCGCCAGCAGCCCATTAGCGTTGAACACCGGGGAGCTGTTTTTT
CASSPLALNTGELFF
>-|TRBJ1-3|14|TRBV9|once
TGTGCCAGCAGCGTAGGAGGGGTTGGAAACACCATATATTTT
CASSVGGVGNTIYF
>-|TRBJ2-1|15|TRBV11-3|-
TGTGCCAGCAGCTCTAGACAGGGAGGTAATAGAGAGCAGTTCTTC
CASSSRQGGNREQFF
>-|TRBJ1-2|14|TRBV5-1|-
TGCGCCAGCAGCTTGGAACAGGGCTACTATGGCTACACCTTC
CASSLEQGYYGYTF
>-|TRBJ2-1|18|TRBV5-6|-
TGTGCCAGCAGCTTGATAGGGGCCCGCGGTGGGCTCTACAATGAGCAGTTCTTC
CASSLIGARGGLYNEQFF
>TRBD1|TRBJ1-2|16|TRBV4-2|-
TGTGCCAGCAGCCAAGATCGTGGGACAGGGGGCTATGGCTACACCTTC
CASSQDRGTGGYGYTF
>-|TRBJ1-5|16|TRBV6-2/TRBV6-3|-
TGTGCCAGCAGTTACACCCCGGACAGAGGGCATCAGCCCCAGCATTTT
CASSYTPDRGHQPQHF
>-|TRBJ2-3|16|TRBV6-5|-
TGTGCCAGCAGTTACACAGGAGGGAGGTGGACAGATACGCAGTATTTT
CASSYTGGRWTDTQYF
>-|TRBJ2-1|13|TRBV5-4|-
TGTGCCAGCAGCTGGGGCCACCGCGATGAGCAGTTCTTC
CASSWGHRDEQFF